Listed below are T cell receptor beta chains from one sample, sequenced in a study of memory CD4+ T cells and cytomegalovirus serostatus. Using immunoSEQ multiplex PCR, the repertoire was profiled, and TCRdb retains in-frame clones only, with some absent. Of 50,000 or so clones listed, over 65% are singletons. Material: memory CD4+ T cells from blood. These receptors all come from an adult in good health and CMV-seronegative. The CDR3 runs from the conserved cysteine through the conserved F or W. Fields, in order: V gene, J gene, clone size, D gene, CDR3 protein, CDR3 DNA. A D gene is named only where the DNA matches it firmly. Clone size is shown for a subset of rows, as once, few, many or a class of expanded clone.

>TRBV28|TRBJ2-6|NA|NA
CASSLRGIPGANVLTF
TGTGCCAGCAGTTTAAGAGGGATCCCTGGGGCCAACGTCCTGACTTTC
>TRBV11-2|TRBJ2-1|once|TRBD2
CASSLLLAGGHDEQFF
TGTGCCAGCAGCTTACTGCTAGCGGGGGGGCACGATGAGCAGTTCTTC
>TRBV7-8|TRBJ2-2|few|TRBD2
CASSPTSGTNTGELFF
TGTGCCAGCAGCCCAACTAGCGGGACTAACACCGGGGAGCTGTTTTTT
>TRBV5-4|TRBJ2-1|few|NA
CASSQYNEQFF
TGTGCCAGCAGCCAATACAATGAGCAGTTCTTC
>TRBV12-5|TRBJ2-5|NA|NA
CASGLVGETQYF
TGTGCTAGTGGTTTGGTAGGAGAGACCCAGTACTTC
>TRBV9|TRBJ2-3|once|NA
CASSKTAGRTDTQYF
TGTGCCAGCAGCAAAACGGCGGGACGCACAGATACGCAGTATTTT
>TRBV7-2|TRBJ2-1|NA|TRBD1
CASNLDRRNEQFF
TGTGCCAGCAACCTGGACAGGAGGAATGAGCAGTTCTTC
>TRBV4-3|TRBJ1-2|NA|NA
CASSPRINYGYTF
TGCGCCAGCAGCCCCAGGATTAACTATGGCTACACCTTC
>TRBV7-3|TRBJ1-6|NA|TRBD1
CASRYPDRAHNSPLHF
TGTGCCAGCAGATACCCGGACAGGGCCCATAATTCACCCCTCCACTTT
>TRBV6-1|TRBJ1-3|NA|NA
CASSERGGAAGNTIYF
TGTGCCAGCAGTGAACGTGGGGGAGCCGCTGGAAACACCATATATTTT
>TRBV7-2|TRBJ1-1|NA|NA
CASSLSPQGTEAFF
TGTGCCAGCAGCTTATCACCACAGGGTACTGAAGCTTTCTTT
>TRBV20-1|TRBJ1-1|NA|NA
CSVNRFQRAFF
TGCAGTGTCAACAGGTTCCAGCGCGCTTTCTTT
>TRBV19|TRBJ1-3|NA|NA
CASSSGTESSGNTIYF
TGTGCCAGTAGTAGCGGGACCGAAAGCTCTGGAAACACCATATATTTT
>TRBV7-6|TRBJ2-6|NA|NA
CASSLDQGRTRVLTF
TGTGCCAGCAGCTTAGACCAGGGTAGGACCCGCGTCCTGACTTTC
>TRBV28|TRBJ2-3|NA|NA
CASNQGTDTQYF
TGTGCCAGCAATCAGGGTACAGATACGCAGTATTTT
>TRBV6-5|TRBJ1-6|once|NA
CASSYSPDIGGSPLHF
TGTGCCAGCAGTTACTCTCCGGACATTGGGGGCTCACCCCTCCACTTT
>TRBV7-8|TRBJ2-3|NA|NA
CASSLASGVEDTQYF
TGTGCCAGCAGCTTAGCGTCGGGAGTAGAAGATACGCAGTATTTT
>TRBV28|TRBJ1-1|NA|NA
CASSPPGATEAFF
TGTGCCAGCAGTCCACCCGGGGCCACTGAAGCTTTCTTT
>TRBV19|TRBJ1-1|NA|TRBD1
CASSTPTGRNTEAFF
TGTGCCAGTAGTACCCCGACAGGGAGGAACACTGAAGCTTTCTTT
>TRBV10-3|TRBJ1-2|NA|TRBD1
CAISLTGDEGYTF
TGTGCCATCAGCCTGACAGGGGATGAAGGCTACACCTTC
>TRBV18|TRBJ2-1|NA|NA
CASSLGQRWDNEQFF
TGTGCCAGCTCACTAGGACAGAGGTGGGACAATGAGCAGTTCTTC
>TRBV7-2|TRBJ2-3|NA|TRBD1
CASSPGQGTDTQYF
TGTGCCAGCAGCCCCGGACAGGGCACAGATACGCAGTATTTT
>TRBV2|TRBJ2-1|NA|TRBD2
CASSESGRGAFNNEQFF
TGTGCCAGCAGTGAAAGTGGGCGGGGGGCGTTTAACAATGAGCAGTTCTTC
>TRBV30|TRBJ2-7|NA|NA
CAWRGTVRGSYEQYF
TGTGCCTGGAGAGGGACAGTGCGGGGGAGCTACGAGCAGTACTTC
>TRBV7-9|TRBJ1-6|NA|NA
CASSSYYSPLHF
TGTGCCAGCAGCTCGTATTATTCACCCCTCCACTTT
>TRBV18|TRBJ1-2|NA|NA
CASSPQGSQPYGYTF
TGTGCCAGCTCACCACAGGGGTCTCAGCCCTATGGCTACACCTTC
>TRBV27|TRBJ1-6|NA|NA
CASSPLSRNSPLHF
TGTGCCAGCAGTCCGCTCAGTAGGAATTCACCCCTCCACTTT
>TRBV28|TRBJ1-5|NA|NA
CASSSQTDQPQHF
TGTGCCAGCAGTTCCCAGACAGACCAGCCCCAGCATTTT
>TRBV19|TRBJ2-3|NA|NA
CASSIGTAGTDTQYF
TGTGCCAGTAGTATAGGGACAGCTGGCACAGATACGCAGTATTTT
>TRBV2|TRBJ2-7|NA|NA
CASTEGGYRHSEQYF
TGTGCCAGCACCGAGGGAGGATACCGCCACAGCGAGCAGTACTTC
>TRBV19|TRBJ1-2|NA|NA
CASSRKTAYGYTF
TGTGCCAGTAGTAGGAAGACAGCCTATGGCTACACCTTC
>TRBV5-1|TRBJ1-3|NA|TRBD1
CASSSTGRSGNTIYF
TGCGCCAGCAGCTCGACAGGGCGCTCTGGAAACACCATATATTTT
>TRBV5-1|TRBJ2-2|NA|TRBD2
CASSLGEGLVAGELFF
TGCGCCAGCAGCTTGGGTGAAGGACTAGTGGCCGGGGAGCTGTTTTTT
>TRBV18|TRBJ2-7|once|NA
CASSPEGLRVEQYF
TGTGCCAGCTCACCAGAGGGGCTCCGGGTCGAGCAGTACTTC
>TRBV7-2|TRBJ1-2|NA|TRBD1
CASSFLGQAGGYTF
TGTGCCAGCAGCTTTCTAGGACAGGCTGGCGGCTACACCTTC
>TRBV19|TRBJ2-6|NA|TRBD1
CASSHRGRGPDLSGANVLTF
TGTGCCAGTAGTCATCGAGGTAGGGGGCCCGACCTCTCTGGGGCCAACGTCCTGACTTTC
>TRBV9|TRBJ2-4|NA|NA
CASSVGQPKLFLAKNIQYF
TGTGCCAGCAGCGTAGGACAGCCCAAGCTCTTCCTAGCCAAAAACATTCAGTACTTC
>TRBV19|TRBJ1-1|NA|NA
CASSISDTEAFF
TGTGCCAGTAGTATCTCCGACACTGAAGCTTTCTTT
>TRBV6-1|TRBJ1-1|NA|NA
CASSERGRNTEAFF
TGTGCCAGCAGTGAAAGGGGTAGGAACACTGAAGCTTTCTTT
>TRBV19|TRBJ2-7|NA|NA
CASSQQDTYEQYF
TGTGCCAGTAGTCAACAAGACACCTACGAGCAGTACTTC
>TRBV10-2|TRBJ2-7|once|NA
CATGRANGHDYEQYF
TGCGCCACCGGCCGGGCTAATGGACACGACTACGAGCAGTACTTC
>TRBV6-5|TRBJ1-3|medium-sized|NA
CASMATFYSGNTIYF
TGTGCCAGCATGGCTACTTTTTACTCTGGAAACACCATATATTTT
>TRBV2|TRBJ2-3|NA|NA
CASRERGVTDTQYF
TGTGCCAGCAGAGAAAGGGGGGTTACAGATACGCAGTATTTT
>TRBV6-1|TRBJ2-2|NA|NA
CASNRELTGELFF
TGTGCCAGCAACAGGGAATTGACCGGGGAGCTGTTTTTT
>TRBV7-2|TRBJ2-1|NA|NA
CASSQTMVEQFF
TGTGCCAGCAGCCAGACGATGGTTGAGCAGTTCTTC
>TRBV6-1|TRBJ2-3|NA|NA
CASSESRAETQYF
TGTGCCAGCAGCGAGAGCAGGGCCGAAACGCAGTATTTT
>TRBV2|TRBJ1-4|NA|TRBD1
CASSWTGSNEKLFF
TGTGCCAGCAGTTGGACAGGATCTAATGAAAAACTGTTTTTT
>TRBV7-2|TRBJ2-1|NA|TRBD2
CASRTSGGADNEQFF
TGTGCCAGCAGGACTAGCGGGGGGGCCGACAATGAGCAGTTCTTC
>TRBV29-1|TRBJ2-3|NA|TRBD1
CSVAGTVLDTQYF
TGCAGCGTTGCGGGGACAGTACTTGATACGCAGTATTTT
>TRBV7-8|TRBJ2-2|NA|NA
CASSKSTVPGELFF
TGTGCCAGCAGCAAATCGACAGTCCCCGGGGAGCTGTTTTTT
>TRBV2|TRBJ1-4|few|NA
CASGLGVANEKLFF
TGTGCCAGCGGGTTGGGGGTCGCTAATGAAAAACTGTTTTTT
>TRBV5-6|TRBJ1-6|NA|NA
CASSLSQGSYNSPLHF
TGTGCCAGCAGCTTGAGCCAGGGCTCCTATAATTCACCCCTCCACTTT
>TRBV5-4|TRBJ2-1|NA|TRBD1
CASSAGQGGWNEQFF
TGTGCCAGCAGCGCTGGACAGGGGGGTTGGAATGAGCAGTTCTTC
>TRBV5-1|TRBJ1-1|NA|TRBD1
CASSWGQGTEAFF
TGCGCCAGCAGCTGGGGACAGGGGACTGAAGCTTTCTTT
>TRBV16|TRBJ1-3|NA|NA
CASSQRMGTSGNTIYF
TGTGCCAGCAGCCAACGAATGGGGACCTCTGGAAACACCATATATTTT
>TRBV28|TRBJ1-2|NA|NA
CASSLGRTDYGYTF
TGTGCCAGCAGTTTAGGAAGGACGGACTATGGCTACACCTTC
>TRBV6-6|TRBJ2-5|NA|TRBD2
CASSPSGVKETQYF
TGTGCCAGCAGCCCCAGCGGGGTAAAAGAGACCCAGTACTTC